The rows below give T cell receptor beta chains drawn from one sample of a study of identical twins. TCRdb passed the 5' RACE reads through MiXCR, listing each CDR3 protein once. The repertoire holds about 570,000 distinct CDR3 sequences, around a tenth seen once, with 2.5% to 3.5% in the top ten. This sample was also put to use in a study of yellow fever vaccine responses in identical twins.

Sample: PBMCs. Receptors were obtained from a woman aged 18-30 years in good health. The CDR3 runs from the conserved cysteine through the conserved F or W. The order of the fields is clone size, J gene, V gene, D gene, CDR3 protein, CDR3 DNA. The D gene is left open where the match is weak. A clone size is listed for some rows: how often the clone was seen (once, few, many), or a class if it is expanded.

>few|TRBJ2-2|TRBV2|TRBD2
CASSVAGGPTGELFF
TGTGCCAGCAGTGTAGCGGGAGGGCCCACCGGGGAGCTGTTTTTT
>-|TRBJ2-7|TRBV3-1|-
CASSQDRLDEQYF
TGTGCCAGCAGCCAAGATCGGCTTGACGAGCAGTACTTC
>few|TRBJ2-5|TRBV4-3|TRBD1
CASSEGYSGTVFGTQYF
TGCGCCAGCTCCGAAGGTTATTCCGGGACAGTTTTTGGGACCCAGTACTTC
>-|TRBJ2-3|TRBV11-2|TRBD2
CASSFPWTSGITDTQYF
TGTGCCAGCAGCTTTCCTTGGACTAGCGGGATCACAGATACGCAGTATTTT
>many|TRBJ2-7|TRBV12-3/TRBV12-4|-
CASSRPGGYEQYF
TGTGCCAGCAGCCGACCCGGGGGATACGAGCAGTACTTC
>-|TRBJ2-3|TRBV20-1|-
CSAFAGKDTQYF
TGCAGTGCCTTTGCAGGGAAAGATACGCAGTATTTT
>many|TRBJ1-6|TRBV5-1|-
CASSPGQSGDHSPLHF
TGCGCCAGCAGCCCCGGACAGAGCGGGGATCATTCACCCCTCCACTTT
>-|TRBJ2-7|TRBV29-1|TRBD1
CSVVGTGGLYEQYF
TGCAGCGTTGTGGGAACAGGGGGCTTGTACGAGCAGTACTTC
>few|TRBJ2-5|TRBV4-1|-
CASSQDSRLETQYF
TGCGCCAGCAGCCAAGATTCTAGGTTAGAGACCCAGTACTTC
>many|TRBJ1-6|TRBV27|-
CASKSSYNSPLHF
TGTGCCAGTAAGAGCTCCTATAATTCACCCCTCCACTTT
>many|TRBJ2-3|TRBV20-1|TRBD2
CSAGTSGAPSSTDTQYF
TGCAGTGCTGGGACTAGCGGGGCCCCTTCTAGCACAGATACGCAGTATTTT
>many|TRBJ2-7|TRBV7-2|TRBD2
CASSLTGTSARYEQYF
TGTGCCAGCAGCTTAACCGGGACTAGCGCCCGCTACGAGCAGTACTTC
>few|TRBJ2-5|TRBV5-1|TRBD2
CASSYVGLAGVQETQYF
TGCGCCAGCAGCTACGTAGGACTAGCGGGAGTGCAAGAGACCCAGTACTTC
>-|TRBJ2-3|TRBV7-3|-
CASGNFGRDTQYF
TGTGCCAGCGGGAATTTCGGCAGAGATACGCAGTATTTT
>few|TRBJ1-5|TRBV28|TRBD1
CASRDRDYSNQPQHF
TGTGCCAGCAGGGACAGGGATTATAGCAATCAGCCCCAGCATTTT
>-|TRBJ2-5|TRBV30|-
CAWSTKGPETQYF
TGTGCCTGGAGCACCAAGGGGCCAGAGACCCAGTACTTC
>many|TRBJ2-3|TRBV20-1|-
CSARDWDGSTDTQYF
TGCAGTGCTAGAGATTGGGACGGGAGCACAGATACGCAGTATTTT
>-|TRBJ2-5|TRBV15|-
CATSRDLLATQETQYF
TGTGCCACCAGCAGAGACCTTTTGGCGACCCAAGAGACCCAGTACTTC
>-|TRBJ2-5|TRBV3-1|TRBD2
CASNVGLATSLTQYF
TGTGCCAGCAACGTCGGACTAGCCACTTCCTTGACCCAGTACTTC
>-|TRBJ2-2|TRBV5-1|TRBD2
CASSLVVAGANTGELFF
TGCGCCAGCAGCTTGGTGGTAGCGGGAGCGAACACCGGGGAGCTGTTTTTT
>-|TRBJ2-5|TRBV27|TRBD2
CASSLTGGFQETQYF
TGTGCCAGCAGTTTAACGGGGGGGTTTCAAGAGACCCAGTACTTC
>-|TRBJ2-1|TRBV4-3|-
CASSQDEGAGNEQFF
TGCGCCAGCAGCCAAGACGAGGGAGCAGGGAATGAGCAGTTCTTC
>few|TRBJ2-7|TRBV20-1|TRBD1
CSASPTYRGTYEQYF
TGCAGTGCGAGCCCCACTTACAGGGGGACCTACGAGCAGTACTTC
>many|TRBJ2-7|TRBV29-1|TRBD1
CSVGRDRVEQYF
TGCAGCGTTGGCCGGGACAGGGTCGAGCAGTACTTC
>-|TRBJ1-6|TRBV7-2|-
CASTTRVGARNSPLHF
TGTGCCAGCACCACCCGGGTGGGGGCTAGGAATTCACCCCTCCACTTT
>many|TRBJ1-2|TRBV25-1|TRBD1
CASSDSGQGFYGYTF
TGTGCCAGCAGTGACTCGGGACAGGGCTTCTATGGCTACACCTTC
>few|TRBJ2-1|TRBV27|-
CASRASNSDDSYNEQFF
TGTGCCAGCAGGGCCTCCAACTCAGACGACTCCTACAATGAGCAGTTCTTC
>-|TRBJ1-1|TRBV27|TRBD1
CASSRTGLNTEAFF
TGTGCCAGCAGTAGGACAGGGCTGAACACTGAAGCTTTCTTT
>-|TRBJ2-7|TRBV7-5|-
CISVPEAGRDGSYEQYF
-
>few|TRBJ2-7|TRBV5-6|TRBD2
CASSLGLAGALSYEQYF
TGTGCCAGCAGCTTGGGACTAGCGGGAGCGTTGAGCTACGAGCAGTACTTC
>-|TRBJ2-5|TRBV10-3|TRBD2
CAPDGPSAGGIFVVETQYF
TGTGCCCCGGACGGCCCTTCAGCGGGAGGCATCTTCGTGGTTGAGACCCAGTACTTC
>-|TRBJ2-1|TRBV5-1|-
CASSLTHGSYNEQFF
TGCGCCAGCAGCTTGACCCACGGCTCCTACAATGAGCAGTTCTTC